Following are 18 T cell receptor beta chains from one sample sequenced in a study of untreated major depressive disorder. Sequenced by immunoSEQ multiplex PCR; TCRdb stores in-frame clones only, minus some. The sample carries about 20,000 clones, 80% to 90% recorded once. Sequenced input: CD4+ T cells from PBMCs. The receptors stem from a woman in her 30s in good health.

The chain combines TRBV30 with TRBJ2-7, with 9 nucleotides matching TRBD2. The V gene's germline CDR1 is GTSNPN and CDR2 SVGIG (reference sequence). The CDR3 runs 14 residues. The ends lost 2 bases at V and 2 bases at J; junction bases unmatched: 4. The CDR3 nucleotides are TGTGCCTGGAGTAGGCTAGCGGGGACCTACGAGCAGTACTTC. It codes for CAWSRLAGTYEQYF.

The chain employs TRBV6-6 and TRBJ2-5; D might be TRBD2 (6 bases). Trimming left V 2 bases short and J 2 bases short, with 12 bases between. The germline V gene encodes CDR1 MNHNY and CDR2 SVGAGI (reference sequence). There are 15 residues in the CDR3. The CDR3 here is CASSYVAGRQETQYF. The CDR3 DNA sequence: TGTGCCAGCAGTTACGTCGCGGGGAGACAAGAGACCCAGTACTTC.

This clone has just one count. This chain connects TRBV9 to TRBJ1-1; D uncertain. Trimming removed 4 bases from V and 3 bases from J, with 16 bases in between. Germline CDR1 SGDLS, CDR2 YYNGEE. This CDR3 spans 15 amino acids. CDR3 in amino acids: CASSLLGWGDTEAFF. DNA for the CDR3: TGTGCCAGCAGCCTGTTGGGATGGGGTGACACTGAAGCTTTCTTT.

Written as DNA, the CDR3 is TGTGCCAGCAGTTTAGCACACAGGGGGTACGGCTACACCTTC. Protein sequence: CASSLAHRGYGYTF. The V and J genes are TRBV28 and TRBJ1-2; 8 bases are a match to TRBD1. The CDR3 is 14 amino acids. Germline lookup yields CDR1 MDHEN and CDR2 SYDVKM. The trim removed 2 bases at V and 8 bases at J, leaving 7 bases unmatched.

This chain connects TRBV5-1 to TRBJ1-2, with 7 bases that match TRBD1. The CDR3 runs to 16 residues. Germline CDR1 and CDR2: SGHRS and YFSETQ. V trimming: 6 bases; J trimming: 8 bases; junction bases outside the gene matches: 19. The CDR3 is CASNPAGTAEAGGYTF. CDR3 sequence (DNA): TGCGCCAGCAACCCAGCAGGGACAGCCGAAGCAGGGGGCTACACCTTC.

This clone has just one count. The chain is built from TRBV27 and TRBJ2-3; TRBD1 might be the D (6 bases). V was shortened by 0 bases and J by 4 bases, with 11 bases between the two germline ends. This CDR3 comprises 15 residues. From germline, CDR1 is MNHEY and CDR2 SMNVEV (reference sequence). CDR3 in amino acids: CASSLSRQDADTQYF. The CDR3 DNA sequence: TGTGCCAGCAGTTTATCCCGACAGGACGCAGATACGCAGTATTTT.

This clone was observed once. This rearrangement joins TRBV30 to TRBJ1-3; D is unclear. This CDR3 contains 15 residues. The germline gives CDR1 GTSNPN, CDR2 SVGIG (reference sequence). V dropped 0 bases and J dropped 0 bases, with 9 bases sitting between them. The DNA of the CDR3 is TGTGCCTGGAGTGTTGGATCTTACTCTGGAAACACCATATATTTT. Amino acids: CAWSVGSYSGNTIYF.

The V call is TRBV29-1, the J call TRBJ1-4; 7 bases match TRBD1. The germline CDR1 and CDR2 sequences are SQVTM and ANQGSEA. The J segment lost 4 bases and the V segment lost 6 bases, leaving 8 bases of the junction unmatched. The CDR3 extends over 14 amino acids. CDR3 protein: CSVLTGEDNEKLFF. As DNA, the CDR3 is TGCAGCGTCTTAACAGGGGAGGATAATGAAAAACTGTTTTTT.

The CDR3 loop reads CASSPSPGRRGDTQYF. CDR3 DNA sequence: TGTGCCAGCAGCCCTTCCCCGGGACGACGAGGGGATACGCAGTATTTT. This sequence joins TRBV7-2 and TRBJ2-3; D tentatively fits TRBD1 or TRBD2 (5 bases each). From germline, CDR1 is SGHTA and CDR2 FQGNSA. V was trimmed by 5 bases and J by 6 bases, leaving 21 bases between them. This CDR3 spans 16 amino acids.

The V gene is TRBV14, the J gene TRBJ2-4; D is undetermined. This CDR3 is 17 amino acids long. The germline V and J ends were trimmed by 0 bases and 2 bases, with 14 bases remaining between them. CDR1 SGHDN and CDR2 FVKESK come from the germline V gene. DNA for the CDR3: TGTGCCAGCAGCCAAGATTTAGGGTTGGGGACCAAAAACATTCAGTACTTC. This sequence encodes CASSQDLGLGTKNIQYF.

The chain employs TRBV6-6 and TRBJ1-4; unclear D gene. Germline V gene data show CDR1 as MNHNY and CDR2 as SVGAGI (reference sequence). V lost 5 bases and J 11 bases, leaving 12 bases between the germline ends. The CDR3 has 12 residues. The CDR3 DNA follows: TGTGCCAGCAGTACTAGGCTTGCGAAACTGTTTTTT. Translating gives CASSTRLAKLFF.

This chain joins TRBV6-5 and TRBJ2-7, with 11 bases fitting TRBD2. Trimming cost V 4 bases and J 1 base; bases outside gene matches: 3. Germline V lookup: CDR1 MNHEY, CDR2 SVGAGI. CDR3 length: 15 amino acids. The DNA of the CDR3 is TGTGCCAGCAGTTCTAGCGGGGGGTATTCCTACGAGCAGTACTTC. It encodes CASSSSGGYSYEQYF.

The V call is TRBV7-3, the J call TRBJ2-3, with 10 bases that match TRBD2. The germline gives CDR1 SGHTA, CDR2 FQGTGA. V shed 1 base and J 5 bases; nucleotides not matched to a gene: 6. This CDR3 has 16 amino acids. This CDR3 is CASSLMSGGAGDTQYF. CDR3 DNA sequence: TGTGCCAGCAGCTTAATGAGCGGGGGGGCAGGAGATACGCAGTATTTT. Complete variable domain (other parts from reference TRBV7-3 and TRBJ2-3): GAGVSQTPSNKVTEKGKYVELRCDPISGHTALYWYRQSLGQGPEFLIYFQGTGAADDSGLPNDRFFAVRPEGSVSTLKIQRTERGDSAVYLCASSLMSGGAGDTQYFGPGTRLTVL.

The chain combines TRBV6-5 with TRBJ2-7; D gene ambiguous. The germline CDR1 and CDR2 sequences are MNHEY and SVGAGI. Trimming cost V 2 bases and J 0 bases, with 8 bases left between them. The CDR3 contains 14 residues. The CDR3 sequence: CASSYARSSYEQYF. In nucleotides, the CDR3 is TGTGCCAGCAGTTACGCACGGAGCTCCTACGAGCAGTACTTC.

The CDR3 reads CASRQGTTNEKLFF. CDR3 bases: TGTGCCAGCAGACAGGGGACGACTAATGAAAAACTGTTTTTT. The rearrangement joins TRBV6-6 to TRBJ1-4; TRBD1 matches at 7 bases. The CDR3 is 14 amino acids. With V trimmed by 6 bases and J by 2 bases, 3 bases remained unmatched. CDR1 is MNHNY and CDR2 is SVGAGI in the germline V gene (reference sequence).

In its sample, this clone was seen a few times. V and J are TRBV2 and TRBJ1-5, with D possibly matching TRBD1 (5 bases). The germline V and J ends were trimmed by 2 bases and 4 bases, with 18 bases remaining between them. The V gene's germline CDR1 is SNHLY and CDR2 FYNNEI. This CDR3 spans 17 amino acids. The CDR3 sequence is CASSERGGIQLNQPQHF. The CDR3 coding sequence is TGTGCCAGCAGTGAAAGGGGCGGAATTCAACTAAATCAGCCCCAGCATTTT.

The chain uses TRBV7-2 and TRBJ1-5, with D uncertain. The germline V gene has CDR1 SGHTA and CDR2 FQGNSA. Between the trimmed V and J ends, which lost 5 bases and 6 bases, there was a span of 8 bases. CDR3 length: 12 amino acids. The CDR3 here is CASSPDGQPQHF. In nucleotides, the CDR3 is TGTGCCAGCAGCCCCGACGGTCAGCCCCAGCATTTT.

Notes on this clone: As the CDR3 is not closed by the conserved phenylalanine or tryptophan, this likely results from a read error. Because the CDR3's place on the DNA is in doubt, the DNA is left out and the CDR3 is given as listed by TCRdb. CDR3 protein: CAWSGNRQGS. The J gene is TRBJ1-2, the V gene TRBV30; the table's TRBD1 call for D was not verified on the DNA. The CDR3 is made up of 10 amino acids, end residues included. Germline V gene lookup returns CDR1 GTSNPN and CDR2 SVGIG (reference sequence).